This is a list of T cell receptor beta chains from one sample in a study of identical twins. TCRdb reanalysed the 5' RACE reads using MiXCR and keeps one entry per CDR3 protein. The sample has 250,000 to 350,000 distinct CDR3 sequences, roughly 8.6% seen once. The data were also submitted as part of a second study, on yellow fever vaccine responses in identical twins.

Input material: memory (CD45RO+) T cells sorted from blood. The receptors stem from a woman aged 18-29 years in good health. Both conserved end residues are part of each CDR3. A D gene is named only where the DNA matches it firmly. Expanded clones get a size class; other rows say once, few or many, or leave the size out.

clone size: few; V gene: TRBV7-9; D gene: TRBD2; J gene: TRBJ2-5; CDR3 DNA: TGTGCCAGCAGCGCGGGACTAGCGGGACAAGAGACCCAGTACTTC; CDR3 protein: CASSAGLAGQETQYF
clone size: few; V gene: TRBV13; D gene: TRBD2; J gene: TRBJ2-1; CDR3 DNA: TGTGCCAGCAGCCCCGGAATCGGGCTAGCGGGGGTCAATGAGCAGTTCTTC; CDR3 protein: CASSPGIGLAGVNEQFF
clone size: many; V gene: TRBV20-1; D gene: .; J gene: TRBJ2-1; CDR3 DNA: TGCAGTGCAAAACAATGGGGGATGTCCTACAATGAGCAGTTCTTC; CDR3 protein: CSAKQWGMSYNEQFF
clone size: .; V gene: TRBV6-1; D gene: TRBD1; J gene: TRBJ2-7; CDR3 DNA: TGTGCCAGCAGTAAACTGACAGGGCCCTACGAGCAGTACTTC; CDR3 protein: CASSKLTGPYEQYF
clone size: few; V gene: TRBV28; D gene: .; J gene: TRBJ1-6; CDR3 DNA: TGTGCCAGCAGGGGGGGTACAGGGATTAATTCACCCCTCCACTTT; CDR3 protein: CASRGGTGINSPLHF
clone size: .; V gene: TRBV20-1; D gene: TRBD2; J gene: TRBJ2-1; CDR3 DNA: TGCAGTGCTAGGGATACTAGCGGGGGTCGATACAATGAGCAGTTCTTC; CDR3 protein: CSARDTSGGRYNEQFF
clone size: few; V gene: TRBV3-1; D gene: .; J gene: TRBJ2-1; CDR3 DNA: TGTGCCAGCAGCCAAGATTCCGGCCAGGGGCGTGAGCAGTTCTTC; CDR3 protein: CASSQDSGQGREQFF
clone size: many; V gene: TRBV4-1; D gene: .; J gene: TRBJ1-3; CDR3 DNA: TGCGCCAGCAGCCAGCCGGGAAAAGGCTCTGGAAACACCATATATTTT; CDR3 protein: CASSQPGKGSGNTIYF
clone size: few; V gene: TRBV6-1; D gene: TRBD2; J gene: TRBJ2-2; CDR3 DNA: TGTGCCAGCAGAAGGACTAGCGGGGGGGCCGGGGAGCTGTTTTTT; CDR3 protein: CASRRTSGGAGELFF
clone size: many; V gene: TRBV28; D gene: TRBD2; J gene: TRBJ2-1; CDR3 DNA: TGTGCCAGCAGTTTTCCATCTGCCGGGAGGGTCGGGGATGAGCAGTTCTTC; CDR3 protein: CASSFPSAGRVGDEQFF
clone size: many; V gene: TRBV29-1; D gene: .; J gene: TRBJ2-1; CDR3 DNA: TGCAGCGTTAAGTCTAGCACGTACAATGAGCAGTTCTTC; CDR3 protein: CSVKSSTYNEQFF
clone size: few; V gene: TRBV7-8; D gene: TRBD1; J gene: TRBJ1-5; CDR3 DNA: TGTGCCAGCAGCTTAGGGACAGGGGGTGGGTTGCCCCAGCATTTT; CDR3 protein: CASSLGTGGGLPQHF
clone size: .; V gene: TRBV9; D gene: TRBD1; J gene: TRBJ2-7; CDR3 DNA: TGTGCCAGCAGCGTAAGTGGGACAGGGGGTAGTAGGGAGCAGTACTTC; CDR3 protein: CASSVSGTGGSREQYF
clone size: many; V gene: TRBV7-9; D gene: .; J gene: TRBJ2-4; CDR3 DNA: TGTGCCAGCAGCTCGGTAGAGGTCAAAAACATTCAGTACTTC; CDR3 protein: CASSSVEVKNIQYF
clone size: .; V gene: TRBV7-2; D gene: .; J gene: TRBJ2-2; CDR3 DNA: TGTACCAGCAGCTTAGCGAACACCGGGGAGCTGTTTTTT; CDR3 protein: CTSSLANTGELFF
clone size: once; V gene: TRBV15; D gene: .; J gene: TRBJ2-7; CDR3 DNA: TGTGCCACCAGCGGGGGAAAAGGACCTTCCTACGAGCAGTACTTC; CDR3 protein: CATSGGKGPSYEQYF
clone size: few; V gene: TRBV2; D gene: TRBD1; J gene: TRBJ1-1; CDR3 DNA: TGTGCCAGCAGTGAAAATGGACAGGTTAACACTGAAGCTTTCTTT; CDR3 protein: CASSENGQVNTEAFF
clone size: .; V gene: TRBV6-1; D gene: .; J gene: TRBJ2-6; CDR3 DNA: TGTGCCAGCAAAGTGGACAGCTCTGGGGCCAACGTCCTGACTTTC; CDR3 protein: CASKVDSSGANVLTF
clone size: many; V gene: TRBV5-1; D gene: .; J gene: TRBJ2-3; CDR3 DNA: TGCGCCAGCAGCTTCTCTGCAACAGATACGCAGTATTTT; CDR3 protein: CASSFSATDTQYF
clone size: few; V gene: TRBV14; D gene: TRBD1; J gene: TRBJ2-7; CDR3 DNA: TGTGCCAGCAGCCCGACAGGGAAGTCGCGCGAGCAGTACTTC; CDR3 protein: CASSPTGKSREQYF
clone size: many; V gene: TRBV12-3/TRBV12-4; D gene: TRBD1; J gene: TRBJ2-1; CDR3 DNA: TGTGCCAGCAGCTTGGACAGGTCCGAGAGGAATGAGCAGTTCTTC; CDR3 protein: CASSLDRSERNEQFF
clone size: .; V gene: TRBV7-6; D gene: TRBD2; J gene: TRBJ2-1; CDR3 DNA: TGTGCCAGCAGCTTAGCTAGCGGGGGGGCAAATTTGAAGATCTCCTACAATGAGCAGTTCTTC; CDR3 protein: CASSLASGGANLKISYNEQFF
clone size: many; V gene: TRBV29-1; D gene: .; J gene: TRBJ2-5; CDR3 DNA: TGCAGCGTTGAACGGGGGTTGGAGACCCAGTACTTC; CDR3 protein: CSVERGLETQYF
clone size: .; V gene: TRBV7-8; D gene: .; J gene: TRBJ1-5; CDR3 DNA: TGTGCCAGCAGCAGCGTGGGAGGGCTGATGGTCAATCAGCCCCAGCATTTT; CDR3 protein: CASSSVGGLMVNQPQHF
clone size: many; V gene: TRBV28; D gene: TRBD2; J gene: TRBJ2-1; CDR3 DNA: TGTGCCAGCAGCACCCCGACTAGCGGGAAGGGGAATGAGCAGTTCTTC; CDR3 protein: CASSTPTSGKGNEQFF
clone size: many; V gene: TRBV5-1; D gene: TRBD2; J gene: TRBJ2-1; CDR3 DNA: TGCGCCAGCAGCTTGGTGGTCCTGTCGGCGGGGGGGATGAATGAGCAGTTCTTC; CDR3 protein: CASSLVVLSAGGMNEQFF